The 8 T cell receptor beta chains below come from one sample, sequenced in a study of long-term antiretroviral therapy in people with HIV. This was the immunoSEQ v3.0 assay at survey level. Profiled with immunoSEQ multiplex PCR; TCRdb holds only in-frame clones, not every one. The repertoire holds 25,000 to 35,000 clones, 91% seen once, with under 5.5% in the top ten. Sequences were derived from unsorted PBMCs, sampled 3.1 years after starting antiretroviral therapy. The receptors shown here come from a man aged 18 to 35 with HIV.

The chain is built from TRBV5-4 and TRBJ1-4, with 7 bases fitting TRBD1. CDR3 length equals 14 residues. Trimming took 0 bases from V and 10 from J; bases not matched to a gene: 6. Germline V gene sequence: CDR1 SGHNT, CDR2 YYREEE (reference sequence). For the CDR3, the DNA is TGTGCCAGCAGCTTGGGGCAGGGGGGCGGAAAACTGTTTTTT. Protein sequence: CASSLGQGGGKLFF.

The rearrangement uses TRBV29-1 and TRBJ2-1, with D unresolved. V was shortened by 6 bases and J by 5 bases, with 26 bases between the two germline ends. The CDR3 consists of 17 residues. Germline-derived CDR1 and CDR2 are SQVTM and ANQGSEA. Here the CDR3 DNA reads TGCAGCGTAGTAAAGTCGGGTTGGGGTAAACCCCACAATGAGCAGTTCTTC. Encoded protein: CSVVKSGWGKPHNEQFF.

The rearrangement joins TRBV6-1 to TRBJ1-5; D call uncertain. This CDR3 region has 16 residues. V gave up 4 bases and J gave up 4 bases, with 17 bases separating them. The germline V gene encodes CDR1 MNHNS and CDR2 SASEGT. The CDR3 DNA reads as TGTGCCAGCAGTGGAAAAACAGTGTCCGGTAATCAGCCCCAGCATTTT. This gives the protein CASSGKTVSGNQPQHF.

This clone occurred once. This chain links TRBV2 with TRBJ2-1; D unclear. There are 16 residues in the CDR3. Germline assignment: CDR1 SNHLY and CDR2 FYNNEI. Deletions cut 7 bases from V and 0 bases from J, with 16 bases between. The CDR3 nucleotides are TGTGCCAGCAAGGCTACCATAAGAAGCTCCTACAATGAGCAGTTCTTC. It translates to CASKATIRSSYNEQFF.

The CDR3 coding sequence is TGTGCCAGTAGTATTTTATCCGGGACAACCTATGGCTACACCTTC. Protein product: CASSILSGTTYGYTF. V is TRBV19 and J is TRBJ1-2; TRBD1 is a possible D gene (6 bases). Germline-derived CDR1 and CDR2 are LNHDA and SQIVND (reference sequence). Trimming took 3 bases from V and 4 from J, leaving 15 bases between them. This CDR3 spans 15 amino acids.

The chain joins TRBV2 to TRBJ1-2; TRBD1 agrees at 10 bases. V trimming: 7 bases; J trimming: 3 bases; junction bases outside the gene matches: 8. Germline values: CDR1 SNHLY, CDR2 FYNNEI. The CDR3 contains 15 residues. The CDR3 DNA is TGTGCCAGCAAACCGGGACAGGGGCACCACTATGGCTACACCTTC. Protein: CASKPGQGHHYGYTF.

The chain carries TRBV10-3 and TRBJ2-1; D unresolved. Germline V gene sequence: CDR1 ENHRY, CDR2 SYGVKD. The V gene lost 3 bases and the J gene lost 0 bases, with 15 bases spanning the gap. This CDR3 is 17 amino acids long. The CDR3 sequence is CAISDPTTASSYNEQFF. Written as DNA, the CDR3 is TGTGCCATCAGTGATCCTACTACAGCGAGCTCCTACAATGAGCAGTTCTTC.

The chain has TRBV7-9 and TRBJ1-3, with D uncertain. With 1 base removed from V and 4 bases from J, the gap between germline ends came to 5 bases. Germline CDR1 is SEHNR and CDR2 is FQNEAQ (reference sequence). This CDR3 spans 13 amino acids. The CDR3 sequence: CASSLGRGNTIYF. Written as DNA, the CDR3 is TGTGCCAGCAGCTTAGGTCGGGGAAACACCATATATTTT.